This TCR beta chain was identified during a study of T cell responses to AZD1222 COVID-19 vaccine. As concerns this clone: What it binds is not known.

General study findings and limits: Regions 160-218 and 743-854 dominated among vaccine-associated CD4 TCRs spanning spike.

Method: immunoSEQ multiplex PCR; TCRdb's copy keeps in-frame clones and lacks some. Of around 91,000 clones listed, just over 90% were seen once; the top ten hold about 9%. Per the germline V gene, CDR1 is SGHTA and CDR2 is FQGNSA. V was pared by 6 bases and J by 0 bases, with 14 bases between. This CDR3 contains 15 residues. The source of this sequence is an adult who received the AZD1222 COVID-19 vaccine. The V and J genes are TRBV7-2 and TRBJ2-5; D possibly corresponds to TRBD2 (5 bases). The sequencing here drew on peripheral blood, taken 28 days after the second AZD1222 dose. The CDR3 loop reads CASSPMGSYQETQYF. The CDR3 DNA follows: TGTGCCAGCAGTCCCATGGGGAGTTACCAAGAGACCCAGTACTTC.